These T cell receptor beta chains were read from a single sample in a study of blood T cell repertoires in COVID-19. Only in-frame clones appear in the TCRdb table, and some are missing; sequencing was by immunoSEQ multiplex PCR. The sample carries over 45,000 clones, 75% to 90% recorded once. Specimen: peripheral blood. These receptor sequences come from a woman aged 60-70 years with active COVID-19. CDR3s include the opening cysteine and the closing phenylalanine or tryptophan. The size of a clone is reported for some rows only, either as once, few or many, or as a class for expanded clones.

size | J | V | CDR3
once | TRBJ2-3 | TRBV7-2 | CASSLVITDTQYF
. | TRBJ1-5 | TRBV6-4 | CASSGQGGQPQHF
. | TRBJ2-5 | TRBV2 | CASSSGQGGWETQYF
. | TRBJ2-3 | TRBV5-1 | CASSPGLALGDTQYF
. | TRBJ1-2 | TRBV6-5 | CASRPTGYYGYTF
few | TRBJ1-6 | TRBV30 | CAWSQGSYNSPLHF
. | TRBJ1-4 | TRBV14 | CASSQNRVNEKLFF
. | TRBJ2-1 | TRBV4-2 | CASSQDFLLSSYNEQFF
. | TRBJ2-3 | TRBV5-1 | CASSLGPGTVTDTQYF
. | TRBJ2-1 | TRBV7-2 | CASSPLLGEQFF
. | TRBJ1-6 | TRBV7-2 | CASSLVWQGNSPLHF
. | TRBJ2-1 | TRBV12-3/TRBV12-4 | CASTPGVYNEQFF
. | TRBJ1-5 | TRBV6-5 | CASSSETGPSGQPQHF
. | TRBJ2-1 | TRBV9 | CASSVVGSQSSYNEQFF
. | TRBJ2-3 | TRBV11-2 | CASSRDRVPDTQYF
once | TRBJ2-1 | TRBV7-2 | CASSLVGASGGTYNEQFF
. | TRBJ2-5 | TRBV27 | CASSTPPGGGQETQYF
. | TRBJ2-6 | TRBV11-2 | CASSLKQSLSSGANVLTF
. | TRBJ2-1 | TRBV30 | CAWSHLDRVVYNEQFF
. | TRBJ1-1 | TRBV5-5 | CASSWGSTEAFF
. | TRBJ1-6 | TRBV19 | CASSIGDRGVDSPLHF
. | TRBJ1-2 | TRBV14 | CASLGRPGGYTF
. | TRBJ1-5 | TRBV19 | CASRTGSGSNQPQHF
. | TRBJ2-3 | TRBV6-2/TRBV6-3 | CASSFSGSTDTQYF
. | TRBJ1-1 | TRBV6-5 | CASSYSRGWGTEAFF
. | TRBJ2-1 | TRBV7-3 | CASSLGTGGNEQFF
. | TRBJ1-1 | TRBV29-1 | CSVERAYNTEAFF
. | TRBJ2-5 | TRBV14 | CASSPRQIGTQYF
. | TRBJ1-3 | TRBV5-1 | CASSWDSGNTIYF
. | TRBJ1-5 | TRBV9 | CASSVGGGDSNQPQHF
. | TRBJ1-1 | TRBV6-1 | CASSERQGGLGTEAFF
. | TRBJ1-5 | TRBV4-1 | CASSPETGGNQPQHF
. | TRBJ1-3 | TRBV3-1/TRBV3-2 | CASSPIDRVSGNTIYF
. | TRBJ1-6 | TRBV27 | CASSLGDRGLSTSPLHF
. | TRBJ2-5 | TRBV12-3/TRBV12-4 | CASSSLRRETQYF
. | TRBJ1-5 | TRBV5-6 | CASSKRTGGNQPQHF
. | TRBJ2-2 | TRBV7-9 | CASSEPPSGLADTGELFF
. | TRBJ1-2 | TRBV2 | CASSAVMNYGYTF
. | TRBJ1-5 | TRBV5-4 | CASSRDGDQPQHF
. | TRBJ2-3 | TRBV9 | CASTSGGSFTDTQYF